The rows below give T cell receptor beta chains drawn from one sample of a study of OX40 agonist ivuxolimab in advanced cancers. Some clones are missing from TCRdb's copy, which holds only in-frame ones; the method was immunoSEQ multiplex PCR. This table has 65,000 to 75,000 clones, 80% to 90% appearing once. This sample comprised CD4+ or CD8+ T cells sorted from blood, obtained in a trial of the OX40 agonist ivuxolimab. These receptor sequences come from an adult with an advanced solid tumor such as melanoma, head and neck, liver or kidney cancer. Each CDR3 is given with its conserved first and last residue. D genes are given only for firm matches. Part of the rows lack a size; the others show once, few, many or a class for expanded clones.

size | J | V | D | DNA | CDR3
NA | TRBJ1-2 | TRBV10-1 | NA | TGCGCCAGCAGTGAGACAGGGACGGGTGGCTACACCTTC | CASSETGTGGYTF
NA | TRBJ1-2 | TRBV18 | NA | TGTGCCAGCTCGCTTGGGGGAGACTATGGCTACACCTTC | CASSLGGDYGYTF
NA | TRBJ2-4 | TRBV6-6 | NA | TGTGCCAGCAGCCTCGGGACACCCGAAAACATTCAGTACTTC | CASSLGTPENIQYF
NA | TRBJ2-5 | TRBV2 | TRBD2 | TGTGCCAGCATCCCTAATAGCGGGAGTCGGAGGGAGACCCAGTACTTC | CASIPNSGSRRETQYF
NA | TRBJ1-5 | TRBV19 | TRBD1 | TGTGCCAGTAGTATAAATAGACCGGGACAGAGCTTCAATCAGCCCCAGCATTTT | CASSINRPGQSFNQPQHF
NA | TRBJ2-7 | TRBV5-4 | NA | TGTGCCAGCAGCTTGGGCCACGAGCAGTACTTC | CASSLGHEQYF
NA | TRBJ2-3 | TRBV10-3 | NA | TGTGCCATCAGTGATGAGGGGGGGACAGATACGCAGTATTTT | CAISDEGGTDTQYF
NA | TRBJ2-5 | TRBV28 | TRBD2 | TGTGCCAGCAGTTGGGGGGGACTAGCGGGGTCGTACCAAGAGACCCAGTACTTC | CASSWGGLAGSYQETQYF
once | TRBJ2-3 | TRBV7-8 | NA | TGTGCCAGCAGCTTTGAGGGTGTCACAGATACGCAGTATTTT | CASSFEGVTDTQYF
NA | TRBJ1-4 | TRBV5-4 | NA | TGTGCCAGCATGAGGGGGACTAATGAAAAACTGTTTTTT | CASMRGTNEKLFF
few | TRBJ1-5 | TRBV19 | NA | TGTGCCAGTAGTATATGGAGACAGCCTGATCAGCCCCAGCATTTT | CASSIWRQPDQPQHF
NA | TRBJ2-3 | TRBV5-1 | TRBD2 | TGCGCCAGCAGCGCCGGGGGGTACACAGATACGCAGTATTTT | CASSAGGYTDTQYF
once | TRBJ2-7 | TRBV5-4 | TRBD1 | TGTGCCAGCAGCTGGGGACAGGGGGCCAGCTCCTACGAGCAGTACTTC | CASSWGQGASSYEQYF
NA | TRBJ1-1 | TRBV27 | NA | TGTGCCAGCAGTTTAGTCCGACCTGGGGACACTGAAGCTTTCTTT | CASSLVRPGDTEAFF
NA | TRBJ2-3 | TRBV6-6 | NA | TGTGCCAGCAGGTCGGACTACCACACAGATACGCAGTATTTT | CASRSDYHTDTQYF
NA | TRBJ1-4 | TRBV11-2 | NA | TGTGCCAGCAGCTTAGTCAGAACTAATGAAAAACTGTTTTTT | CASSLVRTNEKLFF
NA | TRBJ1-3 | TRBV11-2 | NA | TGTGCCAGCAGCTACACAGACCTCTCTGGAAACACCATATATTTT | CASSYTDLSGNTIYF
NA | TRBJ1-5 | TRBV18 | NA | TGTGCCAGCTCGTCGGACGGCGATCAGCCCCAGCATTTT | CASSSDGDQPQHF
once | TRBJ2-1 | TRBV19 | NA | TGTGCCAGTAGTATAGAAAGAACGGAGCAGTTCTTC | CASSIERTEQFF
NA | TRBJ2-3 | TRBV7-2 | NA | TGTGCCAGCAGCTTTATGTCAGATACGCAGTATTTT | CASSFMSDTQYF
NA | TRBJ2-5 | TRBV27 | NA | TGTGCCAGCAGCCTAGATGTTAGAGGGACCCAGTACTTC | CASSLDVRGTQYF
few | TRBJ1-2 | TRBV19 | NA | TGTGCCAGTAGTGGAGAAGGGTTTGCCTATGGCTACACCTTC | CASSGEGFAYGYTF
NA | TRBJ2-1 | TRBV7-6 | NA | TGTGCCAGCAGCTTCAGACCTGAGGGTGAGCAGTTCTTC | CASSFRPEGEQFF
NA | TRBJ2-6 | TRBV14 | TRBD1 | TGTGCCAGCAGCCACAGACAGGGTCGCTCTGGGGCCAACGTCCTGACTTTC | CASSHRQGRSGANVLTF
NA | TRBJ2-3 | TRBV5-1 | TRBD2 | TGCGCCAGCAGCCCCGACAGGGCGAGGGCTAGCGGGAGGAGCACAGATACGCAGTATTTT | CASSPDRARASGRSTDTQYF
NA | TRBJ1-1 | TRBV2 | NA | TGTGCCAGCAACGGGCAGGGTAACACTGAAGCTTTCTTT | CASNGQGNTEAFF
NA | TRBJ2-1 | TRBV27 | NA | TGTGCCAGCAGTCTCCTGTTGGCAGGAAATGAGCAGTTCTTC | CASSLLLAGNEQFF
NA | TRBJ2-5 | TRBV11-2 | TRBD2 | TGTGCCAGCAGCCCAAGGGTGGGGGGGGAGACCCAGTACTTC | CASSPRVGGETQYF
once | TRBJ1-1 | TRBV2 | NA | TGTGCCAGCAGTACCGGGTTACAGGGCACTGAAGCTTTCTTT | CASSTGLQGTEAFF
NA | TRBJ2-7 | TRBV11-2 | TRBD1 | TGTGCCAGCAGCTTAGCCTACCGGGGACAGCCCTACGAGCAGTACTTC | CASSLAYRGQPYEQYF
NA | TRBJ2-1 | TRBV11-2 | TRBD2 | TGTGCCAGCAGCTTTCGCGGGACTACCAACAATGAGCAGTTCTTC | CASSFRGTTNNEQFF
NA | TRBJ2-7 | TRBV29-1 | TRBD2 | TGCAGCGTTGTTCCGACACTAGCGGGACGAACCTACGAGCAGTACTTC | CSVVPTLAGRTYEQYF
NA | TRBJ1-2 | TRBV14 | NA | TGTGCCAGCAGCCATACAAAGTTGGTTGGCTACACCTTC | CASSHTKLVGYTF
NA | TRBJ1-4 | TRBV5-1 | NA | TGCGCCAGCAGCTTGGGACGGGGGATAACTAATGAAAAACTGTTTTTT | CASSLGRGITNEKLFF
NA | TRBJ2-5 | TRBV7-2 | TRBD1 | TGTGCCAGCAGCCCCTGGACAGGGGAAAAGACCCAGTACTTC | CASSPWTGEKTQYF
few | TRBJ2-3 | TRBV27 | TRBD1 | TGTGCCACAGTGGACAGGGGGCTGGATACGCAGTATTTT | CATVDRGLDTQYF
NA | TRBJ2-3 | TRBV4-1 | NA | TGCGCCAGCGGGCAAGGTACGCAGTATTTT | CASGQGTQYF
NA | TRBJ2-5 | TRBV18 | TRBD1 | TGTGCCAGCTCACCCAGGGGGCGCGGAGAGACCCAGTACTTC | CASSPRGRGETQYF